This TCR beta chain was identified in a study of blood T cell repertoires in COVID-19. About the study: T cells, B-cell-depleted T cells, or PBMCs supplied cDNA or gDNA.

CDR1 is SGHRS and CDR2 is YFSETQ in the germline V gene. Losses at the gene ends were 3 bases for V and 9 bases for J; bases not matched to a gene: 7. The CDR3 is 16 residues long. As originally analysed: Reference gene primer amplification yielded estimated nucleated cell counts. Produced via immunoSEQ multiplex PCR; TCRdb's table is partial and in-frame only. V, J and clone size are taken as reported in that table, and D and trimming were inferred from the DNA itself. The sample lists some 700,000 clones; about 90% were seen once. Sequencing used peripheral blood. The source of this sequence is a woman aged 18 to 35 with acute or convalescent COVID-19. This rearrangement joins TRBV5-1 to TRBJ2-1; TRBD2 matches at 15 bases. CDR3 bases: TGCGCCAGCAGCTCCGGGACTAGCGGGGGGCCGCCTGAGCAGTTCTTC. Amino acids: CASSSGTSGGPPEQFF.